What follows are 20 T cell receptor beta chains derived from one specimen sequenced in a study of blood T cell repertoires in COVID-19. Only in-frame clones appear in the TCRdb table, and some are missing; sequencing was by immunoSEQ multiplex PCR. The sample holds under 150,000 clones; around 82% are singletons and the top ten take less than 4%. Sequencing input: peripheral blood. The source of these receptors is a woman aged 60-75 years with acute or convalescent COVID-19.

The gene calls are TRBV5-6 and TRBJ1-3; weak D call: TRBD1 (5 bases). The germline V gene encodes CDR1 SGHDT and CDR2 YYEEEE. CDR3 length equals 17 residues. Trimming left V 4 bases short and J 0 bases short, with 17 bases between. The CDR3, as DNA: TGTGCCAGCAGCGTTACAGGAGTACTAAACTCTGGAAACACCATATATTTT. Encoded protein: CASSVTGVLNSGNTIYF. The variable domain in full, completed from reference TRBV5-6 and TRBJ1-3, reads DAGVTQSPTHLIKTRGQQVTLRCSPKSGHDTVSWYQQALGQGPQFIFQYYEEEERQRGNFPDRFSGHQFPNYSSELNVNALLLGDSALYLCASSVTGVLNSGNTIYFGEGSWLTVV.

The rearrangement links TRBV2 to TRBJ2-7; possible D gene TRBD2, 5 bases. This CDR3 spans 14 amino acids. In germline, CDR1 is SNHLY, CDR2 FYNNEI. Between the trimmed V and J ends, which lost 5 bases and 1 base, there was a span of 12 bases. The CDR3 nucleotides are TGTGCCAGCAGTCGGGATGGTGTGTCCTACGAGCAGTACTTC. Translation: CASSRDGVSYEQYF. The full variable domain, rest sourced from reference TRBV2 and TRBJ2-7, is EPEVTQTPSHQVTQMGQEVILRCVPISNHLYFYWYRQILGQKVEFLVSFYNNEISEKSEIFDDQFSVERPDGSNFTLKIRSTKLEDSAMYFCASSRDGVSYEQYFGPGTRLTVT.

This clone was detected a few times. As DNA, the CDR3 is TGTGCCAGCAGTGCAAGAGGTAGGACTGAAGCTTTCTTT. This translates into CASSARGRTEAFF. The rearrangement joins TRBV2 to TRBJ1-1; D remains ambiguous. CDR1 is SNHLY, CDR2 FYNNEI, per germline. V was cut by 4 bases and J by 5 bases, with 11 bases left in between. CDR3 length: 13 amino acids.

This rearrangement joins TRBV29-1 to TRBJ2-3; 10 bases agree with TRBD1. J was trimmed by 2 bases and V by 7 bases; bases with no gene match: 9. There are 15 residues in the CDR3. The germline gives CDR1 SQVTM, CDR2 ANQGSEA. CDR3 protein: CSATRGQGTTDTQYF. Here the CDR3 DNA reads TGCAGCGCTACCCGGGGACAGGGGACCACAGATACGCAGTATTTT.

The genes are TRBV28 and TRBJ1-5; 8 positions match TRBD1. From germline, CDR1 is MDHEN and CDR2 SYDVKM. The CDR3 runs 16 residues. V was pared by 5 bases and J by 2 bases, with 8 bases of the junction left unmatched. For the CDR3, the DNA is TGTGCCAGCAGTCGCCACAGGGGGAATGGCAATCAGCCCCAGCATTTT. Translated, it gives CASSRHRGNGNQPQHF.

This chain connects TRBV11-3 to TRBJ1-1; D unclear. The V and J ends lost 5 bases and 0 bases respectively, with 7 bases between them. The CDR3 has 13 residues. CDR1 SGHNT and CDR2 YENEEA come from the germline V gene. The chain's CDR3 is CASSLGVNTEAFF. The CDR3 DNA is TGTGCCAGCAGCCTCGGGGTGAACACTGAAGCTTTCTTT.

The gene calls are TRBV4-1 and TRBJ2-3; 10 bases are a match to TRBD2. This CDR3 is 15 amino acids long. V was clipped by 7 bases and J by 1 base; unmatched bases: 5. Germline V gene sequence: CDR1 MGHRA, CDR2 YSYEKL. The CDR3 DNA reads TGCGCCAGCAAGCTAGCGGGAGTTCGCACAGATACGCAGTATTTT. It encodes CASKLAGVRTDTQYF.

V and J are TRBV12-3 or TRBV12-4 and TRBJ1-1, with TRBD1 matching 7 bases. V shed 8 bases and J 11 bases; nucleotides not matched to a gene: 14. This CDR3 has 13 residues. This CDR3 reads CASARGEGAGAFF. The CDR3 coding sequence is TGTGCCAGCGCCCGCGGTGAGGGGGCTGGCGCTTTCTTT.

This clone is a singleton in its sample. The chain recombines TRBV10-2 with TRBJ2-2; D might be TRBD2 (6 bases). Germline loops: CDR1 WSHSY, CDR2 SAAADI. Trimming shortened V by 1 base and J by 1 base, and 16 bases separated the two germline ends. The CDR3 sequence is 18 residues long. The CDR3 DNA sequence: TGCGCCAGCAGTGAGTTCGGGTCCTGGCGGGAGAACACCGGGGAGCTGTTTTTT. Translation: CASSEFGSWRENTGELFF.

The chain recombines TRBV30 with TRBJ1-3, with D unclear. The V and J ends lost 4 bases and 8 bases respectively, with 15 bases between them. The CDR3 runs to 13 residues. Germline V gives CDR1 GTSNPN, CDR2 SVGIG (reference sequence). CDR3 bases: TGTGCCTGGAATTCAGAGGCGCCAGACACCATATATTTT. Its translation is CAWNSEAPDTIYF.

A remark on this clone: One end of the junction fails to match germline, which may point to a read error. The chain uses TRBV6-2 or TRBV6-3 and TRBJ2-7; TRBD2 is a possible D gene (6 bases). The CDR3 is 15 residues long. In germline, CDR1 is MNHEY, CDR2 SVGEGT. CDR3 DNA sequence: TGTGCCAGCAGCTACTCCAGCGGGTATTCCTACGAGCAGTACTTC. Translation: CASSYSSGYSYEQYF.

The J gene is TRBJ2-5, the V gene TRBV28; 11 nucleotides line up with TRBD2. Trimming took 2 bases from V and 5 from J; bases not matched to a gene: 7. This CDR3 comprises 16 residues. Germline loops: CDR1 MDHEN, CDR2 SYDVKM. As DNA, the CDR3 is TGTGCCAGCAGTTTAGGTTTAGCGGGAGGGCCGGAGACCCAGTACTTC. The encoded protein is CASSLGLAGGPETQYF.

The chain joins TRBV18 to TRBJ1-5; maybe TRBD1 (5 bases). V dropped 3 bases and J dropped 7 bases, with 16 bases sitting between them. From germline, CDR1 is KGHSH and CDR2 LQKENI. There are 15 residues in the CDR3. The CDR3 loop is CASSPSTGGVQPQHF. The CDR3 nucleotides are TGTGCCAGCTCACCTTCCACTGGGGGGGTACAGCCCCAGCATTTT.

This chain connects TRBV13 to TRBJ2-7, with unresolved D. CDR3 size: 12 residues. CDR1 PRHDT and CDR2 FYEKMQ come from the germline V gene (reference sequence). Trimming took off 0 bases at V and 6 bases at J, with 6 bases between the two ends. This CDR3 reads CASSLGVSEQYF. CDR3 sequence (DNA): TGTGCCAGCAGCTTAGGTGTCTCCGAGCAGTACTTC.

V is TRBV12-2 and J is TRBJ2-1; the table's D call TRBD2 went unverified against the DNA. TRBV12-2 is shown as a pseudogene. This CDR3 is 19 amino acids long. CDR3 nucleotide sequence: TGTGCAAGTCGCTTAGCCAAACGGCGGACCCTAGCGGGGTACAATGAGCAGTTCTTC. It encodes CASRLAKRRTLAGYNEQFF.

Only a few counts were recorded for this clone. The CDR3: CASSLGQGAGTEAFF. CDR3 nucleotides: TGCGCCAGCAGCTTGGGGCAGGGGGCTGGTACTGAAGCTTTCTTT. V and J are TRBV5-1 and TRBJ1-1; 8 bases match TRBD1. Per the germline V gene, CDR1 is SGHRS and CDR2 is YFSETQ. V shed 0 bases, J shed 5 bases, and the junction held 6 bases outside the gene matches. The CDR3 consists of 15 residues.

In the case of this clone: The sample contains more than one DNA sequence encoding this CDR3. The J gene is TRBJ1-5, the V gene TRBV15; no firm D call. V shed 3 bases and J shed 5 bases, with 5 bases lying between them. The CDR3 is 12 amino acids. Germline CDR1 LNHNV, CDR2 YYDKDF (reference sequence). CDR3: CATSRDYQPQHF. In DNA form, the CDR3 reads TGTGCCACCAGCAGGGACTATCAGCCCCAGCATTTT.

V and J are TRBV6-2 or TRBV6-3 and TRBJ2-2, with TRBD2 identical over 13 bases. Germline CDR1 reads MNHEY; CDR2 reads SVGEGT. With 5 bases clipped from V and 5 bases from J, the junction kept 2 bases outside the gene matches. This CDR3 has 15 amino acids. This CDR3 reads CASSGLAGVTGELFF. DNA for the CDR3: TGTGCCAGCAGTGGACTAGCGGGAGTTACCGGGGAGCTGTTTTTT.

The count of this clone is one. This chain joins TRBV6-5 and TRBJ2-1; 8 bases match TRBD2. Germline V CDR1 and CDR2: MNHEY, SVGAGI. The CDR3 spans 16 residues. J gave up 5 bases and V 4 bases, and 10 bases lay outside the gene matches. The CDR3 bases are TGTGCCAGCAGTTCGCTGACCCGGGGGGGGGACAATGAGCAGTTCTTC. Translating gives CASSSLTRGGDNEQFF.

The CDR3 nucleotides read TGCGCCAGCAGCTTGGACGTAGGGGAGGCTGGAAACACCATATATTTT. Translation gives CASSLDVGEAGNTIYF. J is TRBJ1-3 and V is TRBV5-1, with D maybe TRBD1 (5 bases). Trimming cost V 0 bases and J 2 bases, with 12 bases left between them. CDR1 is SGHRS, CDR2 YFSETQ, per germline. This CDR3 is 16 amino acids long.